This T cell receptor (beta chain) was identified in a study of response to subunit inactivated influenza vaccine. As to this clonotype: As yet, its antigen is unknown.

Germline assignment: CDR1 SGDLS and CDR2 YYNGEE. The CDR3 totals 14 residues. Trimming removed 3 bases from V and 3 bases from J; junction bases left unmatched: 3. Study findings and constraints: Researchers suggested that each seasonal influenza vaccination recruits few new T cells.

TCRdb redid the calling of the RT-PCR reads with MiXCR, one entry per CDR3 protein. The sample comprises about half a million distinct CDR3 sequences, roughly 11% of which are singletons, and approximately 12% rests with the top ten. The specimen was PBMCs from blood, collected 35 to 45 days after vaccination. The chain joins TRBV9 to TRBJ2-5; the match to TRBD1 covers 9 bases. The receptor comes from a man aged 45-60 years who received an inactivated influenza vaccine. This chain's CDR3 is CASSGGDREETQYF. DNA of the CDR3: TGTGCCAGCAGCGGGGGGGACAGGGAAGAGACCCAGTACTTC. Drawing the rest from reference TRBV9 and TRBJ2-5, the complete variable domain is DSGVTQTPKHLITATGQRVTLRCSPRSGDLSVYWYQQSLDQGLQFLIQYYNGEERAKGNILERFSAQQFPDLHSELNLSSLELGDSALYFCASSGGDREETQYFGPGTRLLVL.